A selection of T cell receptor beta chains follows, all from one sample in a study of cytomegalovirus exposure and HLA in healthy donors. Profiling relied on immunoSEQ multiplex PCR, and the TCRdb table lists in-frame clones only, not all of them. The listing contains 90,000 to 100,000 clones. The sample comprised PBMCs. Receptors originate from a woman in her thirties in good health and CMV-seronegative. Each CDR3 is given with its conserved first and last residue. D genes are given only for firm matches. Rows give clone size only sometimes, using once, few, many, or a class for an expanded clone.

-	-	TRBV7-8	TRBJ2-1	CASRGRIDNEQFF	TGTGCCAGCAGGGGGAGGATAGACAATGAGCAGTTCTTC
-	-	TRBV7-9	TRBJ2-7	CASSHRDLTYEQYF	TGTGCCAGCAGCCACCGGGACTTAACCTACGAGCAGTACTTC
TRBD2	-	TRBV7-9	TRBJ2-7	CASSLPPGAGGDEQYF	TGTGCCAGCAGCTTACCCCCGGGAGCGGGAGGAGACGAGCAGTACTTC
-	-	TRBV6-6	TRBJ2-7	CASSRAGPGSLEQYF	TGTGCCAGCAGCCGCGCAGGCCCTGGGAGCCTCGAGCAGTACTTC
-	-	TRBV30	TRBJ1-3	CAWVDGVSGNTIYF	TGTGCCTGGGTAGACGGAGTCTCTGGAAACACCATATATTTT
-	-	TRBV10-3	TRBJ1-1	CAISVQGQNTEAFF	TGTGCCATCAGTGTACAGGGCCAGAACACTGAAGCTTTCTTT
-	-	TRBV10-3	TRBJ2-2	CAISEPANTGELFF	TGTGCCATCAGTGAGCCGGCGAACACCGGGGAGCTGTTTTTT
-	-	TRBV6-5	TRBJ1-4	CASSFLQGTEKLFF	TGTGCCAGCAGTTTCTTACAGGGCACTGAAAAACTGTTTTTT
TRBD1	-	TRBV5-1	TRBJ2-3	CASSLAQGADTQYF	TGCGCCAGCAGCTTGGCACAGGGGGCAGATACGCAGTATTTT
-	-	TRBV28	TRBJ2-1	CASSLSDNEQFF	TGTGCCAGCAGTTTATCTGACAATGAGCAGTTCTTC
TRBD1	-	TRBV6-1	TRBJ1-2	CASSRDRGPMVTF	TGTGCCAGCAGCAGAGACAGGGGTCCTATGGTTACCTTC
TRBD2	-	TRBV6-5	TRBJ2-1	CASRELTSGYNEQFF	TGTGCCAGCAGAGAATTGACTAGCGGTTACAATGAGCAGTTCTTC
-	-	TRBV19	TRBJ1-4	CASSFLDSEKLFF	TGTGCCAGTAGTTTTCTTGACAGTGAAAAACTGTTTTTT
TRBD1	-	TRBV7-8	TRBJ1-4	CASSLAYQGGATNEKLFF	TGTGCCAGCAGCTTAGCGTACCAGGGGGGTGCAACTAATGAAAAACTGTTTTTT
TRBD1	medium-sized	TRBV19	TRBJ1-2	CASSIDRTGDGYTF	TGTGCCAGTAGTATAGATCGGACAGGGGATGGCTACACCTTC
-	-	TRBV7-3	TRBJ2-3	CASSLGASADTQYF	TGTGCCAGCAGCTTAGGGGCGTCGGCAGATACGCAGTATTTT
TRBD1	-	TRBV27	TRBJ2-7	CASSLGTGSYEQYF	TGTGCCAGCAGTCTAGGGACAGGGTCCTACGAGCAGTACTTC
TRBD1	-	TRBV7-3	TRBJ2-1	CASSLVPGGDNEQFF	TGTGCCAGCAGCTTAGTGCCAGGGGGTGACAATGAGCAGTTCTTC
TRBD1	-	TRBV7-9	TRBJ2-7	CASSFKRQGPNEQYF	TGTGCCAGCAGCTTCAAGAGACAGGGGCCGAACGAGCAGTACTTC
-	-	TRBV7-7	TRBJ1-1	CASSLRQNTEAFF	TGTGCTAGCAGCTTACGACAGAACACTGAAGCTTTCTTT
TRBD1	-	TRBV6-5	TRBJ1-1	CASSYSGDRRNTEAFF	TGTGCCAGCAGTTACTCGGGGGACAGAAGGAACACTGAAGCTTTCTTT
-	-	TRBV14	TRBJ2-7	CASSQVWRDGASYKQYF	TGTGCCAGCAGCCAAGTCTGGCGGGATGGGGCCTCCTACAAGCAGTACTTC
TRBD2	-	TRBV10-2	TRBJ2-1	CASSEQPSGSPYNEQFF	TGCGCCAGCAGTGAGCAGCCTAGCGGGAGCCCCTACAATGAGCAGTTCTTC
TRBD2	-	TRBV5-1	TRBJ2-1	CASSSWTSGGAGEQFF	TGCGCCAGCAGCAGTTGGACTAGCGGGGGGGCAGGTGAGCAGTTCTTC
-	-	TRBV12-1	TRBJ2-3	CASSFVPAGKSTDTQYF	TGTGCCAGCAGCTTTGTCCCCGCGGGGAAAAGCACAGATACGCAGTATTTT
TRBD2	-	TRBV19	TRBJ2-3	CASTGGSGKGTDTQYF	TGTGCCAGTACCGGGGGTAGCGGGAAGGGCACAGATACGCAGTATTTT
TRBD1	-	TRBV28	TRBJ2-7	CASSLGGVWDRGYEQYF	TGTGCCAGCAGTTTGGGGGGAGTCTGGGACAGGGGATACGAGCAGTACTTC
TRBD1	-	TRBV11-1	TRBJ2-3	CASSAARTGERELQYF	TGTGCCAGCAGTGCTGCCCGGACAGGGGAAAGAGAGCTGCAGTATTTT
TRBD1	-	TRBV19	TRBJ1-1	CASSTAQGVNTEAFF	TGTGCCAGTAGTACGGCACAGGGGGTGAACACTGAAGCTTTCTTT
-	-	TRBV7-9	TRBJ1-4	CASSANRVHEKLFF	TGTGCCAGCAGCGCAAACCGGGTGCATGAAAAACTGTTTTTT
-	-	TRBV27	TRBJ2-2	CASSLSAANTGELFF	TGTGCCAGCAGTTTATCGGCAGCGAACACCGGGGAGCTGTTTTTT
-	-	TRBV15	TRBJ2-7	CATSREFGLGGSYEQYF	TGTGCCACCAGCAGAGAATTCGGGCTTGGAGGATCCTACGAGCAGTACTTC
-	-	TRBV30	TRBJ2-2	CAWSVFSSGELFF	TGTGCCTGGAGTGTATTCAGTTCCGGGGAGCTGTTTTTT